The 23 T cell receptor beta chains below were found in one sample sequenced in a study of T cell responses to AZD1222 COVID-19 vaccine. Some clones are missing from TCRdb's copy, which holds only in-frame ones; the method was immunoSEQ multiplex PCR. The repertoire holds around 83,000 clones, with 90% as singletons. Sequences were derived from peripheral blood, sampled 28 days after the second AZD1222 dose. These receptors were collected from an adult who received the AZD1222 COVID-19 vaccine.

The rearrangement links TRBV6-5 to TRBJ2-7; either TRBD1 or TRBD2 may supply D (5 bases each). The germline gives CDR1 MNHEY, CDR2 SVGAGI. V dropped 0 bases and J dropped 2 bases, with 14 bases sitting between them. The CDR3 has 16 amino acids. The CDR3 nucleotides read TGTGCCAGCAGTTACTCGACCAGGGACCTACCCTACGAGCAGTACTTC. The encoded protein is CASSYSTRDLPYEQYF.

CDR3 sequence reads: CASSRQIATQPQHF. In DNA, the CDR3 is TGTGCCAGCAGTCGACAGATTGCCACTCAGCCCCAGCATTTT. The V and J genes are TRBV28 and TRBJ1-5; possibly TRBD1 for D (5 bases). Germline V gives CDR1 MDHEN, CDR2 SYDVKM. The CDR3 is 14 amino acids. The ends were cut back, 5 bases at V and 6 bases at J, with 14 bases in the middle.

V is TRBV7-2 and J is TRBJ1-5; the match to TRBD1 covers 10 bases. The CDR3 is 14 amino acids. Per germline, CDR1 SGHTA and CDR2 FQGNSA. The V gene end was trimmed by 5 bases and the J gene end by 7 bases; junction bases not matched to a gene: 5. For the CDR3, the DNA is TGTGCCAGCAGCGTGGGGACAGGGGTCCAGCCCCAGCATTTT. Encoded protein: CASSVGTGVQPQHF.

The chain uses TRBV19 and TRBJ1-6; 8 bases agree with TRBD1. Germline V gene lookup returns CDR1 LNHDA and CDR2 SQIVND (reference sequence). The CDR3 has 14 amino acids. The J segment lost 9 bases and the V segment lost 5 bases, leaving 6 bases of the junction unmatched. The CDR3 region is CASSFRGRSSPLHF. The CDR3 DNA sequence: TGTGCCAGTAGTTTCAGGGGGCGGTCTTCACCCCTCCACTTT.

This clone is medium-sized within its sample. This chain links TRBV6-4 with TRBJ1-1; a weak D match, TRBD1 (5 bases). Trimming took 6 bases from V and 3 from J, leaving 20 bases between them. This CDR3 is 16 amino acids long. Germline CDR1 and CDR2: MRHNA and SNTAGT. For the CDR3, the DNA is TGTGCCAGCAGAGGCGTAAAGGGACCGGAGGACACTGAAGCTTTCTTT. Translated, it gives CASRGVKGPEDTEAFF.

The chain combines TRBV9 with TRBJ2-1; 10 nucleotides agree with TRBD1. The germline gives CDR1 SGDLS, CDR2 YYNGEE. Trimming cost V 4 bases and J 9 bases; bases outside gene matches: 10. CDR3 size: 15 residues. The CDR3 nucleotides read TGTGCCAGCAGCCCCGTGGGACAGGGGCCTCCTGAGCAGTTCTTC. It yields the protein CASSPVGQGPPEQFF.

The V and J genes are TRBV9 and TRBJ2-3; no definite D call. CDR1 and CDR2 from the germline V gene are SGDLS and YYNGEE. This CDR3 contains 13 residues. The V and J ends lost 4 bases and 1 base respectively, with 7 bases between them. CDR3 sequence: CASSPSRTDTQYF. For the CDR3, the DNA is TGTGCCAGCAGCCCTTCCCGCACAGATACGCAGTATTTT.

This chain links TRBV20-1 with TRBJ1-1, with D possibly TRBD1 on 5 matching bases. V lost 3 bases, J lost 0 bases, and 17 bases lay in between. The CDR3 runs to 16 residues. Germline V gene lookup returns CDR1 DFQATT and CDR2 SNEGSKA (reference sequence). CDR3 sequence (DNA): TGCAGTGCTAGTGTGGGACGGGGGATAATGAACACTGAAGCTTTCTTT. The encoded protein is CSASVGRGIMNTEAFF.

The gene calls are TRBV9 and TRBJ2-2; D unresolved. CDR3 length: 13 residues. V dropped 4 bases and J dropped 4 bases, with 8 bases sitting between them. In germline, CDR1 is SGDLS, CDR2 YYNGEE. The CDR3 DNA follows: TGTGCCAGCAGCACATGGGCCACCGGGGAGCTGTTTTTT. It yields the protein CASSTWATGELFF.

To note about this clone: Distinct nucleotide sequences in the sample also encode this CDR3. The V gene is TRBV27, the J gene TRBJ1-1; possible D gene TRBD1, 6 bases. The CDR3 is 14 amino acids. V lost 2 bases, J lost 3 bases, and 10 bases lay in between. Germline V gives CDR1 MNHEY, CDR2 SMNVEV (reference sequence). The CDR3 DNA follows: TGTGCCAGCAGTTTAGCAAACAGGGACACTGAAGCTTTCTTT. Translation: CASSLANRDTEAFF.

The V and J genes are TRBV27 and TRBJ2-1; weak D call: TRBD1 (7 bases). CDR3 length: 15 residues. Deletions cut 6 bases from V and 8 bases from J, with 20 bases between. In germline, CDR1 is MNHEY, CDR2 SMNVEV (reference sequence). Here the CDR3 reads CASSKDRAGGDEQFF. CDR3 nucleotides: TGTGCCAGCAGCAAAGACAGGGCGGGCGGGGATGAGCAGTTCTTC.

This sequence joins TRBV18 and TRBJ1-1; D remains unclear. Germline V gives CDR1 KGHSH, CDR2 LQKENI. The germline V and J ends were trimmed by 1 base and 0 bases, with 6 bases remaining between them. The CDR3 runs 14 residues. This CDR3 reads CASSPLRLNTEAFF. The DNA for the CDR3 is TGTGCCAGCTCACCACTCCGACTGAACACTGAAGCTTTCTTT.

V is TRBV28 and J is TRBJ2-1, with D maybe TRBD2 (6 bases). V shed 5 bases and J shed 8 bases, with 16 bases lying between them. The CDR3 is 14 residues long. CDR1 and CDR2 (germline): MDHEN, SYDVKM. This chain's CDR3 is CASSLSGGTDEQFF. The CDR3 DNA is TGTGCCAGCAGTCTAAGCGGCGGGACCGATGAGCAGTTCTTC.

In DNA form, the CDR3 reads TGTGCCAGCAGCCGGCAGTTCGGTGATTCACCCCTCCACTTT. Its protein is CASSRQFGDSPLHF. The rearrangement joins TRBV6-5 to TRBJ1-6; D gene unclear. Germline CDR1 MNHEY, CDR2 SVGAGI. This CDR3 has 14 residues. V lost 6 bases, J lost 8 bases, and 14 bases lay in between.

The J gene is TRBJ1-1, the V gene TRBV7-8, with TRBD1 identical over 8 bases. Germline V gives CDR1 SGHVS, CDR2 FQNEAQ. There are 16 residues in the CDR3. Unmatched junction bases numbered 12, after V lost 4 bases and J lost 5 bases. The CDR3 bases are TGTGCCAGCAGCTCTACCCTTGGACAGGGAAAAACTGAAGCTTTCTTT. This gives the protein CASSSTLGQGKTEAFF.

For this clone: Other DNA sequences in this specimen translate into the identical CDR3. The genes are TRBV18 and TRBJ1-5, with 7 bases fitting TRBD1. Trimming cost V 6 bases and J 4 bases; bases outside gene matches: 3. Germline assignment: CDR1 KGHSH and CDR2 LQKENI. The CDR3 runs to 13 residues. CDR3 DNA sequence: TGTGCCAGCTCCCCGGACAGGAATCAGCCCCAGCATTTT. Its translation is CASSPDRNQPQHF.

This chain uses TRBV15 with TRBJ1-1, with 7 bases aligning to TRBD1. This CDR3 contains 15 residues. V lost 2 bases and J lost 4; bases outside the gene matches: 7. Germline V lookup: CDR1 LNHNV, CDR2 YYDKDF (reference sequence). The CDR3 sequence: CATSRSTGLVTEAFF. The CDR3 nucleotides read TGTGCCACCAGCAGATCGACAGGGCTAGTCACTGAAGCTTTCTTT.

This clone was picked up a small number of times. This chain connects TRBV29-1 to TRBJ2-7, with D unresolved. CDR1 is SQVTM and CDR2 is ANQGSEA in the germline V gene. The V end was cut by 4 bases, the J end by 0 bases, with 13 bases between. The CDR3 spans 14 residues. The CDR3 spells CSVARNPDSYEQYF. DNA for the CDR3: TGCAGCGTTGCTAGGAATCCGGACTCCTACGAGCAGTACTTC.

The chain recombines TRBV10-3 with TRBJ1-5; 9 bases are a match to TRBD1. CDR3 length: 13 residues. Germline values: CDR1 ENHRY, CDR2 SYGVKD. Unmatched junction bases numbered 0, after V lost 2 bases and J lost 7 bases. The CDR3 region has the DNA TGTGCCATCAGTGAGGACAGGGGGCAGCCCCAGCATTTT. The encoded protein is CAISEDRGQPQHF.

V usage is TRBV7-2 and J usage is TRBJ1-6; D possibly corresponds to TRBD1 (5 bases). The length of the CDR3 is 14 residues. Trimming removed 3 bases at V and 10 bases at J, with 13 bases between. CDR1 is SGHTA and CDR2 is FQGNSA in the germline V gene. The CDR3 coding sequence is TGTGCCAGCAGCTTCTTGCGGGGGGAATCACCCCTCCACTTT. Protein product: CASSFLRGESPLHF.

Note on this clone: The sample contains more than one DNA sequence encoding this CDR3. The V and J genes are TRBV9 and TRBJ1-3; D remains unclear. CDR1 SGDLS and CDR2 YYNGEE come from the germline V gene. This CDR3 has 13 amino acids. Trimming removed 0 bases from V and 4 bases from J, with 5 bases in between. The CDR3 reads CASSVGGGNTIYF. The CDR3 DNA is TGTGCCAGCAGCGTAGGAGGGGGAAACACCATATATTTT.

Here the CDR3 DNA reads TGTGCCAGCAGAAGCAGAAGCTCCTACGAGCAGTACTTC. Encoded protein: CASRSRSSYEQYF. This chain uses TRBV2 with TRBJ2-7; D gene uncertain. Looked up from germline, CDR1 is SNHLY and CDR2 is FYNNEI. The CDR3 length is 13 residues. Trimming pared 6 bases from V and 0 bases from J, leaving 9 bases between.

CDR3 in DNA: TGCGCCAGCAGCTTAGGGGAGTCGCCGTCTGAGCAGTTCTTC. Its protein product is CASSLGESPSEQFF. This chain joins TRBV5-1 and TRBJ2-1, with D perhaps TRBD1 or TRBD2 (5 bases each). The V gene lost 2 bases and the J gene lost 9 bases, with 15 bases spanning the gap. The CDR3 spans 14 residues. Germline V lookup: CDR1 SGHRS, CDR2 YFSETQ.